Listed here are 11 T cell receptor beta chains from one sample, sequenced in a study of control samples from healthy donors and cancer patients. Using immunoSEQ multiplex PCR, the repertoire was profiled, and TCRdb retains in-frame clones only, with some absent. This sample yields 170,000 or so clones, of which roughly 91% are seen a single time; 1.4% to 1.5% belongs to the top ten. The sequencing sample was made of blood. These receptors came from a man aged 18 to 30 in good health.

The J gene is TRBJ2-7, the V gene TRBV5-6; D is uncertain. This CDR3 is built from 16 residues. Germline V gene sequence: CDR1 SGHDT, CDR2 YYEEEE. V was clipped by 3 bases and J by 3 bases, with 19 bases between them. The CDR3: CASSYKPGHGNYEQYF. Written as DNA, the CDR3 is TGTGCCAGCAGCTACAAACCGGGCCACGGAAACTACGAGCAGTACTTC.

Comment on this clone: Different DNA sequences within this sample yield the same CDR3. The chain recombines TRBV19 with TRBJ2-7, with 10 bases identical to TRBD1. Trimming took 1 base from V and 3 from J; bases not matched to a gene: 0. Germline CDR1 reads LNHDA; CDR2 reads SQIVND (reference sequence). CDR3 length: 14 amino acids. The CDR3 DNA reads TGTGCCAGTAGTATAGGGACAGGGGGCTACGAGCAGTACTTC. This encodes CASSIGTGGYEQYF.

The V call is TRBV2, the J call TRBJ2-1; D not resolved. The CDR3 totals 10 residues. CDR1 and CDR2 (germline): SNHLY, FYNNEI. V gave up 8 bases and J gave up 4 bases, with 3 bases separating them. CDR3 DNA sequence: TGTGCCAGCCTTTACAATGAGCAGTTCTTC. It translates to CASLYNEQFF.

V usage is TRBV29-1 and J usage is TRBJ1-2, with no clear D. V lost 3 bases and J 2 bases, leaving 13 bases between the germline ends. The germline gives CDR1 SQVTM, CDR2 ANQGSEA. CDR3 length: 14 residues. The CDR3 DNA reads as TGCAGCGTTGACTCCCTTGCAGGCAACTATGGCTACACCTTC. Protein: CSVDSLAGNYGYTF.

The chain combines TRBV2 with TRBJ2-7; D not resolved. Germline assignment: CDR1 SNHLY and CDR2 FYNNEI. Trimming cost V 6 bases and J 2 bases, with 8 bases left between them. The CDR3 runs 12 residues. The CDR3 sequence: CASRDITYEQYF. In DNA, the CDR3 is TGTGCCAGCAGGGATATTACCTACGAGCAGTACTTC.

J is TRBJ2-7 and V is TRBV6-6; maybe TRBD1 (6 bases). The V end was cut by 5 bases, the J end by 3 bases, with 14 bases between. The CDR3 totals 14 residues. Germline CDR1 is MNHNY and CDR2 is SVGAGI (reference sequence). The CDR3 region is CASSLRQGIYEQYF. CDR3 nucleotides: TGTGCCAGCAGTCTCCGTCAGGGGATCTACGAGCAGTACTTC.

The chain carries TRBV24-1 and TRBJ2-2; TRBD2 might be the D (6 bases). This CDR3 has 17 residues. Trimming left V 1 base short and J 4 bases short, with 15 bases between. Germline V lookup: CDR1 KGHDR, CDR2 SFDVKD. The CDR3 is CATSDLKGTGVTGELFF. In nucleotides, the CDR3 is TGTGCCACCAGTGATTTAAAGGGGACGGGAGTCACCGGGGAGCTGTTTTTT.

The chain combines TRBV21-1 with TRBJ1-6; TRBD1 is the table's D call and was not checked against the DNA. TRBV21-1 is classified as a pseudogene. This CDR3 comprises 15 residues. This CDR3 reads CASINRVSYNSPLHF. CDR3 bases: TGTGCCAGTATCAACAGGGTCTCCTATAATTCACCCCTCCACTTT.

The chain employs TRBV2 and TRBJ2-2; a weak D match, TRBD2 (6 bases). Trimming removed 2 bases from V and 3 bases from J, with 13 bases in between. Germline V lookup: CDR1 SNHLY, CDR2 FYNNEI. The CDR3 has 16 residues. DNA for the CDR3: TGTGCCAGCAGTGAATTTAGCGGAAGAGACACCGGGGAGCTGTTTTTT. Encoded protein: CASSEFSGRDTGELFF. The whole variable domain, filled in from reference TRBV2 and TRBJ2-2, reads EPEVTQTPSHQVTQMGQEVILRCVPISNHLYFYWYRQILGQKVEFLVSFYNNEISEKSEIFDDQFSVERPDGSNFTLKIRSTKLEDSAMYFCASSEFSGRDTGELFFGEGSRLTVL.

The V call is TRBV6-5, the J call TRBJ2-7; D is undetermined. The CDR3 is 15 amino acids. Germline V gene sequence: CDR1 MNHEY, CDR2 SVGAGI. V lost 5 bases to trimming and J lost 0 bases, with 14 bases between them. The CDR3 loop is CASSLKSQSSYEQYF. For the CDR3, the DNA is TGTGCCAGCAGTCTAAAATCCCAGAGCTCCTACGAGCAGTACTTC.

The CDR3 DNA reads as TGTGCCAGCAGTTACGGACTAGCGGGGAAGGGCGGGGAGCTGTTTTTT. It specifies CASSYGLAGKGGELFF. The V gene is TRBV7-2, the J gene TRBJ2-2; 12 bases align to TRBD2. Trimming cost V 6 bases and J 7 bases; bases outside gene matches: 9. There are 16 residues in the CDR3. Germline CDR1 is SGHTA and CDR2 is FQGNSA. The whole variable domain, filled in from reference TRBV7-2 and TRBJ2-2, reads GAGVSQSPSNKVTEKGKDVELRCDPISGHTALYWYRQSLGQGLEFLIYFQGNSAPDKSGLPSDRFSAERTGGSVSTLTIQRTQQEDSAVYLCASSYGLAGKGGELFFGEGSRLTVL.